This T cell receptor beta chain was identified in a study of vaccination and CD4 T cells after COVID-19. In the study overall: Controls used CEFX viral epitopes (positive), HIV-1 Nef peptides (negative), or no peptide.

Sequencing of the DNA from cultured CD4+ T cells was carried out with the Oncomine TCR Beta short-read assay. MiXCR, applied by TCRdb to the PCR reads, yields one record per CDR3 protein. This table holds 15,000 or so distinct CDR3 sequences, about 76% found once. Germline V gene data show CDR1 as LNHDA and CDR2 as SQIVND (reference sequence). This CDR3 comprises 13 residues. With 0 bases removed from V and 7 bases from J, the gap between germline ends came to 8 bases. Treatment here: roughly 11-day PBMC culture with coronavirus spike peptide pools or control peptides (ViraFEST assay). Per-well cultures of some 2.2 million PBMCs received roughly 9.3 IU/ml IL-2 and 10 ug/ml peptide pools. Of note for this clonotype: The antigen is unknown.

V and J are TRBV19 and TRBJ2-3; unclear D gene. The receptor was derived from a human donor who had recovered from COVID-19. The material sequenced was CD4+ T cells from blood, cultured in vitro. The CDR3 nucleotides are TGTGCCAGTAGTATAGATCGGGTGAATACGCAGTATTTT. Protein: CASSIDRVNTQYF.